Below, one T cell receptor beta chain is given with its context. What it binds is not known. Following a roughly ten-day culture, CD4+ T cells were purified. As their vaccination, participants received two doses of either BNT162b2 or mRNA-1273. Days 3 and 7 were when half the medium was replaced with IL-2 medium. Looked up from germline, CDR1 is KGHSH and CDR2 is LQKENI. The CDR3 sequence is 17 residues long. V shed 0 bases and J 5 bases; nucleotides not matched to a gene: 9. The sample originates from a study of vaccination effects on CD4 cells after COVID-19. TCRdb's table, derived via immunoSEQ multiplex PCR, lists solely in-frame clones and lacks some. This table has about 45,000 clones, around 70% appearing once.

The receptor's source is a human donor who received a COVID-19 vaccine. The sample in question was CD4+ T cells from PBMCs cultured without peptide, obtained after COVID-19 vaccination. The gene calls are TRBV18 and TRBJ1-1, with TRBD1 identical over 10 bases. The CDR3: CASSPPMRQGAKTEAFF. The CDR3, as DNA: TGTGCCAGCTCACCACCGATGAGACAGGGGGCTAAGACTGAAGCTTTCTTT.